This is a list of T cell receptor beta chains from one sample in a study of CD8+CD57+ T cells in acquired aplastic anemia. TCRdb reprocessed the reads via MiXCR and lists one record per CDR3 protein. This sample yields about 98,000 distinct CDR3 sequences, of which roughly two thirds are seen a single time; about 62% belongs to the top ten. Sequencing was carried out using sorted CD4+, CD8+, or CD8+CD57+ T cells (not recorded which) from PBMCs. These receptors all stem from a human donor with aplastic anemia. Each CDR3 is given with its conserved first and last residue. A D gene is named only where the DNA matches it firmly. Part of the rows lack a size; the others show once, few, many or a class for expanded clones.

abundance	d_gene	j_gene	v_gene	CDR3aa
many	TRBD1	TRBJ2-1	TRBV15	CATSRDRDRGPNEQFF
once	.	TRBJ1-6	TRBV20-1	CSARGAGMDSPLHF
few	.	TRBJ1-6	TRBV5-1	CASNREGATYNSPLHF
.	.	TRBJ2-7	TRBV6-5	CASSYSRGEQYF
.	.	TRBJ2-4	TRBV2	CASSWRQGAKNIQYF
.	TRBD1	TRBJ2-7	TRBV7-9	CASGTGDAYEQYF
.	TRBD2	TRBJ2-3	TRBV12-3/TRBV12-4	CASSESGDTDTQYF
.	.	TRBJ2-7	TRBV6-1	CASSDNGHHF
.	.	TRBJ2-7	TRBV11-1	CASSYDNRGPFTYEQYF
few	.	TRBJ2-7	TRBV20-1	CSARRGAYEQYF
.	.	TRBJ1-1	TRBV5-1	CASSVQVNTEAFF
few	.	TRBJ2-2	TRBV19	CASWGRQNTGELFF
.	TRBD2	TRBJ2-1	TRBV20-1	CSARDPSSGRARDEQFF
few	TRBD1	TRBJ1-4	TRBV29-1	CSVGQGGEKLFF
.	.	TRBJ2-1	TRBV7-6	CASSLEGRRDEQFF
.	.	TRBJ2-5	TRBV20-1	CSARAPLEQETQYF
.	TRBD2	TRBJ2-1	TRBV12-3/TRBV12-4	CASSPGEEGGNEQFF